This TCR beta chain was identified in a study of CD8+ T cells in alopecia areata. The CDR3 extends over 14 amino acids. Trimming pared 5 bases from V and 0 bases from J, leaving 10 bases between. Germline V gene lookup returns CDR1 MNHNS and CDR2 SASEGT. Treatment denoted: oral pan-JAK inhibitor, 5-10 mg twice daily. Peripheral blood and lesional scalp punch biopsies came from alopecia areata patients. It was cDNA, reverse transcribed from extracted RNA, that served as the sequencing template. The assay was immunoSEQ multiplex PCR, and TCRdb's table has in-frame clones only and misses some. The repertoire holds 110,000 or so clones, with approximately 52% as singletons.

The chain combines TRBV6-1 with TRBJ1-1; tentatively, D is TRBD1 (6 bases). Sequenced material: CD8+ T cells sorted from blood, taken at week 4, from a patient treated with tofacitinib. The receptor was isolated from a human donor with alopecia areata. CDR3 nucleotide sequence: TGTGCCAGCAGTTTGGACAGCTTGAACACTGAAGCTTTCTTT. It is translated as CASSLDSLNTEAFF.